This T cell receptor beta chain was found in a study of T-cell reconstitution after alpha-beta-depleted transplantation in children. The CDR3 sequence is 14 residues long. Findings and caveats of the study: Several hundred expanded graft clones reportedly gave rise to the alpha-beta T cells present about two months after transplant. When one year had passed after transplant, most T-cell counts and diversity came from newly produced T cells.

Preparation of the TCRbeta library used unique molecular identifiers. TCRdb called the PCR reads again in MiXCR, with one record for every CDR3 protein. The sample includes about 290,000 distinct CDR3 sequences, about 7.3% of them seen just once. This clonotype occurred many times. Its antigen is undetermined. The specimen was peripheral blood, collected 360 days after TCRalphabeta/CD19-depleted stem cell transplant. The chain uses TRBV21-1 and TRBJ2-7; the table gives TRBD1 as D, unverified against the DNA. TRBV21-1 is assigned pseudogene status. This receptor was identified in a female patient aged 2-9 years who had a stem cell transplant for Fanconi anemia, so the T cells may come from the graft donor. The CDR3 sequence: CASSKGGQGYEQYF. The DNA of the CDR3 is TGTGCCAGCAGCAAAGGGGGACAGGGCTACGAGCAGTACTTC.